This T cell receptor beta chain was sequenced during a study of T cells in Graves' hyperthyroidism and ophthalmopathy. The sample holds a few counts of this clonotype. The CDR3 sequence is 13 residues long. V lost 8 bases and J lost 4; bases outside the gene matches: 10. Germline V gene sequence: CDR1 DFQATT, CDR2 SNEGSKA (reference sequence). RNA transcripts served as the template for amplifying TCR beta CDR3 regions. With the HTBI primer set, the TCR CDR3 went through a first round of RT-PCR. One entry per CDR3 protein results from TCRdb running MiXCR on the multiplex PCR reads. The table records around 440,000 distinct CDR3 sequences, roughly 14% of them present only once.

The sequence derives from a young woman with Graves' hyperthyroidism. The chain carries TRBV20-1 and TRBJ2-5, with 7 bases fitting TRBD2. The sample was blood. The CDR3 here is CSPIGAGRETQYF. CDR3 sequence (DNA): TGCAGTCCCATAGGAGCGGGGAGAGAGACCCAGTACTTC.